The 19 T cell receptor beta chains presented below share a single source sample, sequenced in a study of cytomegalovirus exposure and HLA in healthy donors. PCR was performed using 60 Vbeta and 13 Jbeta primers. Method: immunoSEQ multiplex PCR; TCRdb's copy keeps in-frame clones and lacks some. The table records approximately 120,000 clones, around 74% of them present only once. Sequenced material: PBMCs. All receptors come from a woman aged 50 to 60 in good health and CMV-seropositive.

This chain joins TRBV7-2 and TRBJ2-5; D remains unclear. This CDR3 is built from 11 residues. Between the trimmed V and J ends, which lost 8 bases and 2 bases, there was a span of 6 bases. The germline gives CDR1 SGHTA, CDR2 FQGNSA. CDR3 in DNA: TGTGCCAGCTCGGAGCAAGAGACCCAGTACTTC. Encoded protein: CASSEQETQYF.

J is TRBJ1-5 and V is TRBV6-6; tentative D call: TRBD1 (6 bases). The CDR3 loop spans 14 amino acids. Per germline, CDR1 MNHNY and CDR2 SVGAGI (reference sequence). V was trimmed by 4 bases and J by 6 bases, leaving 13 bases between them. CDR3 protein: CASSSHGGLQPQHF. For the CDR3, the DNA is TGTGCCAGCAGTTCTCACGGGGGGCTTCAGCCCCAGCATTTT.

V and J are TRBV11-2 and TRBJ2-2; 10 bases fit TRBD2. In germline, CDR1 is SGHAT, CDR2 FQNNGV. The ends lost 5 bases at V and 4 bases at J; junction bases unmatched: 10. This CDR3 comprises 17 residues. The CDR3 here is CASSLGLTSGPTGELFF. CDR3 bases: TGTGCCAGCAGCCTAGGTTTGACTAGCGGGCCCACCGGGGAGCTGTTTTTT.

This chain uses TRBV7-2 with TRBJ2-1, with 12 bases fitting TRBD2. This CDR3 contains 16 residues. The germline V gene encodes CDR1 SGHTA and CDR2 FQGNSA. V gave up 0 bases and J gave up 10 bases; unmatched junction bases: 7. The CDR3 DNA follows: TGTGCCAGCAGCTTAGCAGGGAGACTAGCGGGGGTAGAGCAGTTCTTC. Translated, it gives CASSLAGRLAGVEQFF.

This rearrangement joins TRBV7-9 to TRBJ1-2; 8 bases agree with TRBD1. Germline V gives CDR1 SEHNR, CDR2 FQNEAQ (reference sequence). This CDR3 is 15 amino acids long. J was trimmed by 3 bases and V by 4 bases; bases with no gene match: 7. This CDR3 reads CASSWGQVSYYGYTF. The CDR3 bases are TGTGCCAGCAGCTGGGGACAGGTCTCGTACTATGGCTACACCTTC.

The rearrangement uses TRBV15 and TRBJ1-3, with D possibly being TRBD1 (5 bases). This CDR3 has 15 amino acids. V lost 0 bases to trimming and J lost 5 bases, with 11 bases between them. CDR1 LNHNV and CDR2 YYDKDF come from the germline V gene (reference sequence). The CDR3 coding sequence is TGTGCCACCAGCAGAGATAGTGCAGGGAGAAACACCATATATTTT. It translates to CATSRDSAGRNTIYF.

The chain recombines TRBV7-9 with TRBJ2-7; 9 bases map to TRBD1. Germline trimming cut 0 bases from V and 4 bases from J; bases unmatched to any gene: 7. The CDR3 runs 16 residues. Germline CDR1 reads SEHNR; CDR2 reads FQNEAQ (reference sequence). In DNA form, the CDR3 reads TGTGCCAGCAGCTTAGCGGGTGACAGGGGGATGTACGAGCAGTACTTC. Residues: CASSLAGDRGMYEQYF.

This clone has just one count. The chain recombines TRBV18 with TRBJ1-2, with D uncertain. The CDR3 totals 14 residues. V was trimmed by 3 bases and J by 2 bases, leaving 10 bases between them. From germline, CDR1 is KGHSH and CDR2 LQKENI. The CDR3 spells CASSPGVGNYGYTF. The CDR3 nucleotides are TGTGCCAGCTCACCCGGGGTCGGGAACTATGGCTACACCTTC.

The chain is built from TRBV7-9 and TRBJ2-1; 9 bases line up with TRBD2. CDR3 length: 15 residues. J was trimmed by 3 bases and V by 4 bases; bases with no gene match: 4. Germline CDR1 SEHNR, CDR2 FQNEAQ (reference sequence). The CDR3 protein is CASSSTSGFYNEQFF. The CDR3, as DNA: TGTGCCAGCAGCTCTACTAGCGGGTTCTACAATGAGCAGTTCTTC.

The chain recombines TRBV5-1 with TRBJ1-1; unclear D gene. CDR3 length equals 15 residues. Trimming removed 0 bases from V and 4 bases from J, with 13 bases in between. Per the germline V gene, CDR1 is SGHRS and CDR2 is YFSETQ. For the CDR3, the DNA is TGCGCCAGCAGCTTGGGGGGAAGCGGAGGCACTGAAGCTTTCTTT. This gives the protein CASSLGGSGGTEAFF. The whole variable domain, filled in from reference TRBV5-1 and TRBJ1-1, reads KAGVTQTPRYLIKTRGQQVTLSCSPISGHRSVSWYQQTPGQGLQFLFEYFSETQRNKGNFPGRFSGRQFSNSRSEMNVSTLELGDSALYLCASSLGGSGGTEAFFGQGTRLTVV.

This clone was observed a handful of times. The chain carries TRBV4-3 and TRBJ1-2; no clear D gene. CDR3 length equals 14 residues. V lost 0 bases and J lost 2, with 7 bases in between. Germline V gene lookup returns CDR1 LGHNA and CDR2 YSLEER. The CDR3 sequence is CASSQDPSNYGYTF. The DNA of the CDR3 is TGCGCCAGCAGCCAAGATCCGAGCAACTATGGCTACACCTTC.

The rearrangement links TRBV11-2 to TRBJ2-1; 7 nucleotides line up with TRBD1. The germline V gene encodes CDR1 SGHAT and CDR2 FQNNGV. CDR3 size: 16 residues. The trim removed 5 bases at V and 4 bases at J, leaving 11 bases unmatched. This CDR3 reads CASSVTWTGVYNEQFF. For the CDR3, the DNA is TGTGCCAGCAGCGTTACCTGGACAGGCGTTTACAATGAGCAGTTCTTC.

The V gene is TRBV9, the J gene TRBJ2-2; a possible D gene is TRBD2 (6 bases). This CDR3 is 16 amino acids long. V dropped 4 bases and J dropped 1 base, with 14 bases sitting between them. From germline, CDR1 is SGDLS and CDR2 YYNGEE. CDR3 amino acids: CASSSGGYRNTGELFF. As DNA, the CDR3 is TGTGCCAGCAGCTCTGGGGGGTACCGGAACACCGGGGAGCTGTTTTTT.

The chain combines TRBV27 with TRBJ2-7, with D possibly being TRBD1 (5 bases). Germline lookup yields CDR1 MNHEY and CDR2 SMNVEV (reference sequence). This CDR3 region has 14 residues. Trimming removed 3 bases at V and 4 bases at J, with 13 bases between. The CDR3, as DNA: TGTGCCAGCAGTTTGAAGGGGATTGGGTACGAGCAGTACTTC. It specifies CASSLKGIGYEQYF.

V usage is TRBV10-3 and J usage is TRBJ1-2; the match to TRBD1 covers 7 bases. The V gene's germline CDR1 is ENHRY and CDR2 SYGVKD. The CDR3 is 16 residues long. J gave up 4 bases and V 2 bases, and 10 bases lay outside the gene matches. The CDR3 region is CAISEVRDSQPYGYTF. The CDR3 nucleotides are TGTGCCATCAGTGAGGTCCGGGACAGCCAGCCCTATGGCTACACCTTC.

The chain couples TRBV6-5 to TRBJ1-1, with a possible D match to TRBD1 (5 bases). Trimming cost V 2 bases and J 6 bases, with 10 bases left between them. Germline CDR1 reads MNHEY; CDR2 reads SVGAGI. The CDR3 is made up of 13 amino acids. The CDR3 bases are TGTGCCAGCAGTTACGCGGGGCCGGCTGAAGCTTTCTTT. This translates into CASSYAGPAEAFF.

The V call is TRBV15, the J call TRBJ1-2; 8 nucleotides line up with TRBD1. The CDR3 is 15 amino acids. The J segment lost 4 bases and the V segment lost 1 base, leaving 5 bases of the junction unmatched. The germline gives CDR1 LNHNV, CDR2 YYDKDF (reference sequence). For the CDR3, the DNA is TGTGCCACCAGCAGAGGGGGACAGGACCCCTATGGCTACACCTTC. Translated: CATSRGGQDPYGYTF.

The chain has TRBV5-1 and TRBJ2-5; TRBD2 matches at 7 bases. The J call may be faulty, since TRBJ2-7 better matches the DNA end. CDR1 and CDR2 from the germline V gene are SGHRS and YFSETQ. There are 16 residues in the CDR3. CDR3 nucleotide sequence: TGCGCCAGCAGCTTGGCTGGGGGGGACGTCGGGTACGAGCAGTACTTC. This codes for CASSLAGGDVGYEQYF.

The CDR3 is CASSMVRGNSNQPQHF. Here the CDR3 DNA reads TGTGCCAGTAGTATGGTACGGGGAAATAGCAATCAGCCCCAGCATTTT. The chain joins TRBV19 to TRBJ1-5; no firm D call. The CDR3 is 16 residues long. CDR1 LNHDA and CDR2 SQIVND come from the germline V gene (reference sequence). V dropped 3 bases and J dropped 0 bases, with 12 bases sitting between them.